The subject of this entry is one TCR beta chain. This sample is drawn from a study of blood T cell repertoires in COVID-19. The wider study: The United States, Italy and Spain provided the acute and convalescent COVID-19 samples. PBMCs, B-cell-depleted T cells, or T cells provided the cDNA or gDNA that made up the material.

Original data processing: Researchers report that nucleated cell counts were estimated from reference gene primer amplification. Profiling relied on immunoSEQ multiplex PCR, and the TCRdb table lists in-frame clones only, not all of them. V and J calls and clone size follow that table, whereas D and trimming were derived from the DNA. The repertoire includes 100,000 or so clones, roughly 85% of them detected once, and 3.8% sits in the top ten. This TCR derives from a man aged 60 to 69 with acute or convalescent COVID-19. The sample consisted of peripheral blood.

Here the CDR3 DNA reads TGTGCCAGCAGCCAAGGGGCGGGTTTTGGCTACACCTTC. Its translation: CASSQGAGFGYTF. The genes are TRBV14 and TRBJ1-2; no clear D gene. Trimming stripped 1 base from V and 7 bases from J, with 10 bases between. The CDR3 runs to 13 residues. CDR1 and CDR2 (germline): SGHDN, FVKESK. The variable domain in full, completed from reference TRBV14 and TRBJ1-2, reads EAGVTQFPSHSVIEKGQTVTLRCDPISGHDNLYWYRRVMGKEIKFLLHFVKESKQDESGMPNNRFLAERTGGTYSTLKVQPAELEDSGVYFCASSQGAGFGYTFGSGTRLTVV.